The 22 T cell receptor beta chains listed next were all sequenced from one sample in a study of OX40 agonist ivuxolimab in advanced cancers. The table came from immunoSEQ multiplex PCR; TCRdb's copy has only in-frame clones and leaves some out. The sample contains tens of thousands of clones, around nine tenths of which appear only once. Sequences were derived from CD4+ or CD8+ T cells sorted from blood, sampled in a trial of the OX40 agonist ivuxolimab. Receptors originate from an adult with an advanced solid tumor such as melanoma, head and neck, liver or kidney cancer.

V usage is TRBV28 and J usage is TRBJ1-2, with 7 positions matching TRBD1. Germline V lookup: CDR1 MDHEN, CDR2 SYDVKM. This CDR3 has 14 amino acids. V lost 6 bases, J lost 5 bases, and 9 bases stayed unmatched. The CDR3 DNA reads TGTGCCAGCAGCCCGGGGACAGTCGTGTATGGCTACACCTTC. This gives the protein CASSPGTVVYGYTF.

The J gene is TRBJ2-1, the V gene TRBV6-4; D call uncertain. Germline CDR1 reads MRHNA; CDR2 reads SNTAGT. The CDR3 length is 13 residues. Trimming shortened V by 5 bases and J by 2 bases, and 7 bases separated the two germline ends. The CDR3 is CASSPDPYNEQFF. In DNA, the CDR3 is TGTGCCAGCAGTCCGGACCCCTACAATGAGCAGTTCTTC.

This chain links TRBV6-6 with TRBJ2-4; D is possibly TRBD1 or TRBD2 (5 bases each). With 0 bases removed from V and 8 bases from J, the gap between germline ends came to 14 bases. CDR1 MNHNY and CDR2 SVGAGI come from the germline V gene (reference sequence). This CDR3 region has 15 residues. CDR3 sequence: CASSYSLALGDIQYF. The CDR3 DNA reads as TGTGCCAGCAGTTACTCGTTGGCTTTGGGGGACATTCAGTACTTC.

The chain's CDR3 is CASSFGNENEKLFF. The CDR3 DNA sequence: TGTGCCAGCAGTTTCGGGAACGAGAATGAAAAACTGTTTTTT. The V gene is TRBV27, the J gene TRBJ1-4; no reliable D call. Looked up from germline, CDR1 is MNHEY and CDR2 is SMNVEV (reference sequence). This CDR3 contains 14 residues. Trimming took 3 bases from V and 5 from J, leaving 10 bases between them.

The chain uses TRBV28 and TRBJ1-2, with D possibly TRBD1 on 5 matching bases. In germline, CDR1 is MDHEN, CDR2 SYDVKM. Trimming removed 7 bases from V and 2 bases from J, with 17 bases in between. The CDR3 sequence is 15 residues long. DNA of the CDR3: TGTGCCAGCATAGGGTTGGACAAAGAAAACTATGGCTACACCTTC. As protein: CASIGLDKENYGYTF.

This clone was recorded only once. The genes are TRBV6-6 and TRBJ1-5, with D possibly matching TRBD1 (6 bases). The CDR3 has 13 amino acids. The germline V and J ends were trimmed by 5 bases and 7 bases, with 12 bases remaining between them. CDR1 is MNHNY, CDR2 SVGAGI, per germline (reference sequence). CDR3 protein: CASSTQGRQPQHF. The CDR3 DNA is TGTGCCAGCAGTACCCAGGGGAGGCAGCCCCAGCATTTT.

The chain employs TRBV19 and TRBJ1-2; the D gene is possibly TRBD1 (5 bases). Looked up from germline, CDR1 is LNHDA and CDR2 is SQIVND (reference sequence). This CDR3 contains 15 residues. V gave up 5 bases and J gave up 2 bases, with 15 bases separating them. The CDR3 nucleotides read TGTGCCAGTAGTTCAACCGGGACCCAAAACTATGGCTACACCTTC. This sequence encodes CASSSTGTQNYGYTF. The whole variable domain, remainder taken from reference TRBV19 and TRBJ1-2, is DGGITQSPKYLFRKEGQNVTLSCEQNLNHDAMYWYRQDPGQGLRLIYYSQIVNDFQKGDIAEGYSVSREKKESFPLTVTSAQKNPTAFYLCASSSTGTQNYGYTFGSGTRLTVV.

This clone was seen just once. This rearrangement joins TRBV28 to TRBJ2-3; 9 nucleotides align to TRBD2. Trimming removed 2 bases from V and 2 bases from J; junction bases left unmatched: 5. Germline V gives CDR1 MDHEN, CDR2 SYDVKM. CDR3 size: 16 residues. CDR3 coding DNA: TGTGCCAGCAGTTTAGGGAGCGGGGGGTCCACAGATACGCAGTATTTT. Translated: CASSLGSGGSTDTQYF.

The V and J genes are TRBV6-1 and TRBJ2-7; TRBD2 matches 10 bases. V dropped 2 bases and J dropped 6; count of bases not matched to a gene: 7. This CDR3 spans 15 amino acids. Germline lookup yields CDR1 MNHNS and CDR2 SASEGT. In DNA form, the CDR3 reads TGTGCCAGCAGTGAAATCCGGGGACTAGCGAGCGAGCAGTACTTC. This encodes CASSEIRGLASEQYF.

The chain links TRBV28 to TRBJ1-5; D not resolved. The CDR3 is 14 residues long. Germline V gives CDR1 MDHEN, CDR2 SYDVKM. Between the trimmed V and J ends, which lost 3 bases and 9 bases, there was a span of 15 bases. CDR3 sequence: CASSLGASSGPQHF. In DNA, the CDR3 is TGTGCCAGCAGTTTGGGCGCTAGCAGTGGGCCCCAGCATTTT.

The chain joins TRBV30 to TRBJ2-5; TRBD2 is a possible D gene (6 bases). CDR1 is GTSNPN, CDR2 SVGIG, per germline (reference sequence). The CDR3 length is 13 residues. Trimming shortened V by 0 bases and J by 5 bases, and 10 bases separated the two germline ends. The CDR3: CAWSVRGGETQYF. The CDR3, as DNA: TGTGCCTGGAGTGTAAGGGGAGGCGAGACCCAGTACTTC.

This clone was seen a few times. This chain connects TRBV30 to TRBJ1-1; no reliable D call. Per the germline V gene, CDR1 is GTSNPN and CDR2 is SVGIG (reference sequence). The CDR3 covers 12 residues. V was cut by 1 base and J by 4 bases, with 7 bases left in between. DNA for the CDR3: TGTGCCTGGAGTGCCCGCCCCACTGAAGCTTTCTTT. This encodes CAWSARPTEAFF.

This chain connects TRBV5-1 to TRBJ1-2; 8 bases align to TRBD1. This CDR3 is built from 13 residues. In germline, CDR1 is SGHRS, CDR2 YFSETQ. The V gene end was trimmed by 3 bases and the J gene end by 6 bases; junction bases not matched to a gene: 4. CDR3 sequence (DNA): TGCGCCAGCAGCTCCCAGGGGGCGGATGGCTACACCTTC. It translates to CASSSQGADGYTF.

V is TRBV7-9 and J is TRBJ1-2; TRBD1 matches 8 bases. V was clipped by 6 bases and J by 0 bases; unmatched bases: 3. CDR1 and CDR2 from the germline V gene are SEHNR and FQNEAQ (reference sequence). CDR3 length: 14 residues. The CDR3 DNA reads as TGTGCCAGCAGGGGACAGGCTTCTAACTATGGCTACACCTTC. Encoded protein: CASRGQASNYGYTF.

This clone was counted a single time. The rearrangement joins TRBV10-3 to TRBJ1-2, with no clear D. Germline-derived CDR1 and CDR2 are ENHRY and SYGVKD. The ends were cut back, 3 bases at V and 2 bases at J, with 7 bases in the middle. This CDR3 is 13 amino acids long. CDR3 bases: TGTGCCATCAGTGAACGGGGAAACTATGGCTACACCTTC. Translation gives CAISERGNYGYTF.

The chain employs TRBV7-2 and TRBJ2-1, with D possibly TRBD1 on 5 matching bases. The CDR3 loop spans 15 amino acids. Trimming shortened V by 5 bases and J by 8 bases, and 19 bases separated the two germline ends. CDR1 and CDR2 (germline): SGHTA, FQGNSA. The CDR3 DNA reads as TGTGCCAGCAGCCCTCAGGGTATTGTGATGGATGAGCAGTTCTTC. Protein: CASSPQGIVMDEQFF.

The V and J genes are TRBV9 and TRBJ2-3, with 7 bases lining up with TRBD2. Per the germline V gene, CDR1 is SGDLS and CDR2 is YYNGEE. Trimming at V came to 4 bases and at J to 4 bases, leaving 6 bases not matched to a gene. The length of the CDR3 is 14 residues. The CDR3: CASSRLGGPDTQYF. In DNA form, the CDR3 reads TGTGCCAGCAGCAGGCTGGGAGGGCCAGATACGCAGTATTTT.

DNA of the CDR3: TGCACCAGCAGCTCGAGCGGGACAGGGGGACATCAGCCCCAGCATTTT. Encoded protein: CTSSSSGTGGHQPQHF. This chain uses TRBV1 with TRBJ1-5; TRBD1 is the table's D call, not checked against the DNA. TRBV1 is marked as a pseudogene. The CDR3 extends over 16 amino acids.

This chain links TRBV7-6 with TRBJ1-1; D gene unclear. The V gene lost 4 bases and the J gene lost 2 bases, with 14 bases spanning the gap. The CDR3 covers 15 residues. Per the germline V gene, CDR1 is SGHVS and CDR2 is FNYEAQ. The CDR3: CASSSQGLVNTEAFF. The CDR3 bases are TGTGCCAGCAGCTCCCAAGGGCTGGTAAACACTGAAGCTTTCTTT.

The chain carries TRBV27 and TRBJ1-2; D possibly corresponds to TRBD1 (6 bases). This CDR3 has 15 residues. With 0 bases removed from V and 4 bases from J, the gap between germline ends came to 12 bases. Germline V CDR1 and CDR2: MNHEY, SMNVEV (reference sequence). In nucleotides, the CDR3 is TGTGCCAGCAGTTTATCAACGGGGGCGCCCTATGGCTACACCTTC. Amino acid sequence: CASSLSTGAPYGYTF.

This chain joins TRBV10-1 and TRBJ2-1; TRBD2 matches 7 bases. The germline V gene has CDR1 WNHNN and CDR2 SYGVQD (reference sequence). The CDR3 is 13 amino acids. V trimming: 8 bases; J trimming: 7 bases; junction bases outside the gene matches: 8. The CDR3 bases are TGCGCCAGCCAGGGACGGGGGGAGAATGAGCAGTTCTTC. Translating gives CASQGRGENEQFF.

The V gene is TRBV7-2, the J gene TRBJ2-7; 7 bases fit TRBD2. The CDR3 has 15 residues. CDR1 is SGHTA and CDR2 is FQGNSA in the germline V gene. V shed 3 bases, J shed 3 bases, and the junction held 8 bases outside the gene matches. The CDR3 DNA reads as TGTGCCAGCAGCTTTTCAGCGGGAACTAACTACGAGCAGTACTTC. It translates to CASSFSAGTNYEQYF. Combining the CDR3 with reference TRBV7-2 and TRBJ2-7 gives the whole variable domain GAGVSQSPSNKVTEKGKDVELRCDPISGHTALYWYRQSLGQGLEFLIYFQGNSAPDKSGLPSDRFSAERTGGSVSTLTIQRTQQEDSAVYLCASSFSAGTNYEQYFGPGTRLTVT.